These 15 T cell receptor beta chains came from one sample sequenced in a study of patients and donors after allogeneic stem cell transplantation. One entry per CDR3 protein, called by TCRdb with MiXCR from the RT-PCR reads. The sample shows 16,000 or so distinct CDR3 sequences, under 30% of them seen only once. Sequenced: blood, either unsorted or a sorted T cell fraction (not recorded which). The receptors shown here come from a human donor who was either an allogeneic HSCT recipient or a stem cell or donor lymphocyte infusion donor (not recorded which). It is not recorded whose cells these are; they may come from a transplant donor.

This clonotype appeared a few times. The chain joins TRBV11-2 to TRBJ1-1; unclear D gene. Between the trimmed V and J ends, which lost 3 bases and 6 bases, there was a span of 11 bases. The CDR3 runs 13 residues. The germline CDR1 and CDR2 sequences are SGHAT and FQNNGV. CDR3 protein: CASSFLGRSEAFF. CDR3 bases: TGTGCCAGCAGCTTCCTGGGCCGGTCTGAAGCTTTCTTT. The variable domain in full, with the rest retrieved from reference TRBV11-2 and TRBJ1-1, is EAGVAQSPRYKIIEKRQSVAFWCNPISGHATLYWYQQILGQGPKLLIQFQNNGVVDDSQLPKDRFSAERLKGVDSTLKIQPAKLEDSAVYLCASSFLGRSEAFFGQGTRLTVV.

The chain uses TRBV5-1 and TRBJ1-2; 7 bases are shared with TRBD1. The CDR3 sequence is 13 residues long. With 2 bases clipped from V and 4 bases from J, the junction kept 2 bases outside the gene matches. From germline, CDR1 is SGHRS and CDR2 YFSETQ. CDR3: CASSFGTAYGYTF. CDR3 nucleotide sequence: TGCGCCAGCAGCTTCGGGACAGCCTATGGCTACACCTTC. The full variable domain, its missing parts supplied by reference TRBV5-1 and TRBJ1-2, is KAGVTQTPRYLIKTRGQQVTLSCSPISGHRSVSWYQQTPGQGLQFLFEYFSETQRNKGNFPGRFSGRQFSNSRSEMNVSTLELGDSALYLCASSFGTAYGYTFGSGTRLTVV.

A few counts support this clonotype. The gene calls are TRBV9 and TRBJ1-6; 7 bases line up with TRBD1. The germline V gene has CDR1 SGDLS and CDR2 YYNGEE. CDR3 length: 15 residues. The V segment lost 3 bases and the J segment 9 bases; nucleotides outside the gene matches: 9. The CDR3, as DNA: TGTGCCAGCAGCGCTGGACAGGTGGAAGGTTCACCCCTCCACTTT. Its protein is CASSAGQVEGSPLHF.

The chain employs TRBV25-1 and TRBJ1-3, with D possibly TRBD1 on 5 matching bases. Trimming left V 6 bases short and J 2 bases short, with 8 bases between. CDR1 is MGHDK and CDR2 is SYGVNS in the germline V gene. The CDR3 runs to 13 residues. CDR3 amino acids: CASRPTAGNTIYF. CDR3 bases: TGTGCCAGCAGACCGACAGCTGGAAACACCATATATTTT. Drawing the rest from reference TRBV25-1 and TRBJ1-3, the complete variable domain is EADIYQTPRYLVIGTGKKITLECSQTMGHDKMYWYQQDPGMELHLIHYSYGVNSTEKGDLSSESTVSRIRTEHFPLTLESARPSHTSQYLCASRPTAGNTIYFGEGSWLTVV.

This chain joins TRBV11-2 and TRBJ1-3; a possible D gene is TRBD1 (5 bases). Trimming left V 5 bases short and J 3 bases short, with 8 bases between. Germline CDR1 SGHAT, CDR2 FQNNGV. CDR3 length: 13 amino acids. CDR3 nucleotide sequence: TGTGCCAGCAGCCACGACAGTGGAAACACCATATATTTT. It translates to CASSHDSGNTIYF.

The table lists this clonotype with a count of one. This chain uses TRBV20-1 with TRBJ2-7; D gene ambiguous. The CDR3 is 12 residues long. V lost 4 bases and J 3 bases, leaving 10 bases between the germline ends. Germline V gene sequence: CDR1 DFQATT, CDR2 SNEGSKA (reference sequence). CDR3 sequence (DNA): TGCAGTGCTATCGGGCCCGTCTACGAGCAGTACTTC. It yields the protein CSAIGPVYEQYF.

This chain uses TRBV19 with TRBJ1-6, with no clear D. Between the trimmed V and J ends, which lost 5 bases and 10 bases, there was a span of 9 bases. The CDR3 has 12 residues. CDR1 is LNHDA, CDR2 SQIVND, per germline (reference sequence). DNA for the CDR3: TGTGCCAGTAGTCGGGGTTTATCACCCCTCCACTTT. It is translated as CASSRGLSPLHF.

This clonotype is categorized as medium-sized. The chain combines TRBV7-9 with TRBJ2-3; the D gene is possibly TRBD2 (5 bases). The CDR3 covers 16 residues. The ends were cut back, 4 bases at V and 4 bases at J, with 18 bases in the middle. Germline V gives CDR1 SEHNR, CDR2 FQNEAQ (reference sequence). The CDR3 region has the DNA TGTGCCAGCAGCTCAACATGGGAGCCTTGGGCAGATACGCAGTATTTT. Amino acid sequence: CASSSTWEPWADTQYF.

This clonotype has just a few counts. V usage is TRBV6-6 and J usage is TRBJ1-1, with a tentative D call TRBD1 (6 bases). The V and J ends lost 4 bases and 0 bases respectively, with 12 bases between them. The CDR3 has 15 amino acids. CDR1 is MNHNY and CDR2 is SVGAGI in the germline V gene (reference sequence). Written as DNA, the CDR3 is TGTGCCAGCAGTTCAGGGGTAGGAATGAACACTGAAGCTTTCTTT. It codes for CASSSGVGMNTEAFF.

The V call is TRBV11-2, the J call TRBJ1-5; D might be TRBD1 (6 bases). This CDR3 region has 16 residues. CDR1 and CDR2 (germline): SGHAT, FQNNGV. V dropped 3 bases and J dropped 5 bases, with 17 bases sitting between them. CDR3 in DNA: TGTGCCAGCAGCTTTCGAGGGGCGGGGGCTGATCAGCCCCAGCATTTT. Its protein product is CASSFRGAGADQPQHF.

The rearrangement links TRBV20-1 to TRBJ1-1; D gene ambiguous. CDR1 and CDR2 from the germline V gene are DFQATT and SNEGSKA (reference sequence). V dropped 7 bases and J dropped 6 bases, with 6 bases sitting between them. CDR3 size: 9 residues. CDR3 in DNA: TGCAGTGAAGCCCCTGAAGCTTTCTTT. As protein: CSEAPEAFF.

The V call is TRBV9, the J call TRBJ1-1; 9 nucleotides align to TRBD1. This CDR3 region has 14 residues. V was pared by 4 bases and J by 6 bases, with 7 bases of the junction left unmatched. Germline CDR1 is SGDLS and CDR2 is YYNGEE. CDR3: CASSPGTGSPEAFF. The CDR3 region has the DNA TGTGCCAGCAGCCCAGGGACAGGGAGCCCTGAAGCTTTCTTT.

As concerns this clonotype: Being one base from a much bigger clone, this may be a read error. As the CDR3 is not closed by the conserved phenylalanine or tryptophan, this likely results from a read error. CDR3 coding DNA: TGCGCCAGCAATCCCCCCGGGGCATACACTGAAGCTTTCCTT. Residues: CASNPPGAYTEAFL. V and J are TRBV5-1 and TRBJ1-1; maybe TRBD1 (5 bases). From germline, CDR1 is SGHRS and CDR2 YFSETQ. This CDR3 contains 14 residues. V was trimmed by 6 bases and J by 3 bases, leaving 15 bases between them.

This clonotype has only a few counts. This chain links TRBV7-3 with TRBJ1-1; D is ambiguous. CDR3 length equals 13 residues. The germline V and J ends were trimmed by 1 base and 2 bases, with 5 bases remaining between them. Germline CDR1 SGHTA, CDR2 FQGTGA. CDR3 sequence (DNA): TGTGCCAGCAGCTTAAGACATAACACTGAAGCTTTCTTT. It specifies CASSLRHNTEAFF.

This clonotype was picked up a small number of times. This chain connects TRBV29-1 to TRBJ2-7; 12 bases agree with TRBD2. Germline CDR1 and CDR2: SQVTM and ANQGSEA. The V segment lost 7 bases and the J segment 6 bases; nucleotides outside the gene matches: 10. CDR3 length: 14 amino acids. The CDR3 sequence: CSALAGGVSPEQYF. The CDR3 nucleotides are TGCAGCGCACTAGCGGGGGGAGTTAGTCCCGAGCAGTACTTC.